This TCR beta chain was documented in a study of blood T cell repertoires in COVID-19. Those enrolled in Seattle joined during active infection and were followed longitudinally afterward. Trimming removed 0 bases at V and 5 bases at J, with 7 bases between. This CDR3 is built from 14 residues. CDR1 is KGHSH, CDR2 LQKENI, per germline. Assay: immunoSEQ multiplex PCR; the TCRdb copy retains only in-frame clones and omits some. The sample yields approximately 330,000 clones, approximately 88% seen once. What was sequenced was peripheral blood. The V call is TRBV18, the J call TRBJ2-2, with D unresolved. This TCR came from a young man with COVID-19, enrolled during active disease. As DNA, the CDR3 is TGTGCCAGCTCACCACCATCACAGACCGGGGAGCTGTTTTTT. It translates to CASSPPSQTGELFF.